This TCR beta chain was recovered during a study of cytomegalovirus exposure and HLA in healthy donors. Study-level background: Out of 300 to 500 genotyped donors, about 80% belonged to the Caucasian-associated ancestry cluster. Findings and caveats of the study: A later analysis linked a missense DCLRE1C variant to TCR beta V- and J-gene trimming. Apart from CMV serostatus, no immune exposure information was available.

Despite likely unrecorded immune exposures, the donors were nominally healthy at the time of sampling. Use of 60 Vbeta and 13 Jbeta primers characterized the PCR. The protocol was immunoSEQ multiplex PCR, while the TCRdb copy is restricted to in-frame clones and leaves out a portion. The sample includes about 140,000 clones, around 84% of them seen just once. Between the trimmed V and J ends, which lost 6 bases and 4 bases, there was a span of 12 bases. The CDR3 covers 14 residues. CDR1 and CDR2 from the germline V gene are LNHDA and SQIVND (reference sequence). Comments on this clone: Its specificity is unknown.

The chain employs TRBV19 and TRBJ2-2; TRBD2 might be the D (5 bases). Sequencing used PBMCs. This clonotype was sampled from a man aged 50 or older in good health and CMV-seronegative. The CDR3, as DNA: TGTGCCAGTAGCCTAGGAGGTTCCACCGGGGAGCTGTTTTTT. This sequence encodes CASSLGGSTGELFF.